Listed below are T cell receptor beta chains from one sample, sequenced in a study of shared clonotypes between healthy human individuals. Clones were read by immunoSEQ multiplex PCR, and TCRdb kept only the in-frame ones, dropping some. The sample contains 2 million to 3 million clones, 93% of which appear only once. The source material was naive CD4+ T cells from PBMCs. The receptor source for this set is a man younger than 30 in good health. Some clones in this sample may be carry-over from other donors' samples. Both conserved end residues are trimmed from each CDR3. Fields, in order: V gene, CDR3 length, D gene, J gene, CDR3 protein. D genes are given only for firm matches.

TRBV4-2	14	TRBD2	TRBJ2-1	ASSQGLAGREDEQF
TRBV30	13	-	TRBJ2-7	AWSVRGRAPYEQY
TRBV5-6	13	TRBD1	TRBJ1-3	ASRLTGGPGNTIY
TRBV18	13	-	TRBJ1-1	ASSPSTGLNTEAF
TRBV2	11	-	TRBJ2-5	ASSLDRQETQY
TRBV28	16	TRBD1	TRBJ2-2	ASSLFTGTGLEFRELF
TRBV13	14	TRBD2	TRBJ2-7	ASSHLSSGSSYEQY
TRBV11-3	12	TRBD1	TRBJ2-7	ASSLDRMGYEQY
TRBV2	13	-	TRBJ1-4	ASSLIGGINEKLF
TRBV28	14	TRBD1	TRBJ1-5	ASSFEGQRSNQPQH
TRBV29-1	8	-	TRBJ2-1	SVGLSSQF
TRBV28	12	-	TRBJ1-3	ASSLLAAGNTIY
TRBV7-8	14	TRBD2	TRBJ2-2	ASSSRREVNTGELF
TRBV5-1	15	TRBD1	TRBJ2-7	ASSRDMTGSSSYEQY
TRBV28	13	-	TRBJ1-1	ASSFQQAQRTEAF
TRBV29-1	15	TRBD2	TRBJ2-7	SVEDTAAGLAGGEQY
TRBV7-2	10	TRBD1	TRBJ1-2	ASSPDRDGYT
TRBV15	12	-	TRBJ1-4	ATSLRAVSEKLF
TRBV28	11	-	TRBJ1-5	ASSPAGFSAQH
TRBV4-3	11	TRBD1	TRBJ1-2	ASSPRTGVGYT
TRBV29-1	9	-	TRBJ2-7	SARESYEQY
TRBV2	13	-	TRBJ2-5	ASSRATTTQETQY
TRBV5-4	14	TRBD2	TRBJ2-3	ASSLDGAGGTDTQY
TRBV4-1	13	TRBD1	TRBJ2-5	ASSQDQTGEETQY
TRBV10-3	14	-	TRBJ1-4	AIRGSPGEANEKLF
TRBV30	13	-	TRBJ2-7	AWAWDGRAPYEQY
TRBV11-2	11	TRBD1	TRBJ1-1	ASSQTGWVLAF
TRBV9	12	TRBD2	TRBJ2-1	ASSPGPSGYEQF
TRBV5-4	14	TRBD1	TRBJ2-5	ASSLGTGESSGTQY
TRBV6-1	14	-	TRBJ2-7	ASSDAQSGVGYEQY
TRBV18	13	-	TRBJ1-4	ASSPSGGANEKLF
TRBV19	14	TRBD1	TRBJ2-1	ASSLTGTASYNEQF
TRBV6-6	12	-	TRBJ2-7	ASSITDRYYEQY
TRBV11-3	12	TRBD2	TRBJ2-5	ASSLSSGQETQY
TRBV6-5	11	-	TRBJ2-2	ASSLDGSRELF
TRBV27	11	-	TRBJ1-5	AEEVGTVQPQH
TRBV18	12	TRBD2	TRBJ2-7	ASSPTGGAYEQY
TRBV30	11	-	TRBJ2-7	AWTPGVSYEQY
TRBV6-5	12	-	TRBJ1-2	ASSYSTGTYGYT
TRBV5-5	14	TRBD2	TRBJ2-3	ASSSLSSGRADTQY